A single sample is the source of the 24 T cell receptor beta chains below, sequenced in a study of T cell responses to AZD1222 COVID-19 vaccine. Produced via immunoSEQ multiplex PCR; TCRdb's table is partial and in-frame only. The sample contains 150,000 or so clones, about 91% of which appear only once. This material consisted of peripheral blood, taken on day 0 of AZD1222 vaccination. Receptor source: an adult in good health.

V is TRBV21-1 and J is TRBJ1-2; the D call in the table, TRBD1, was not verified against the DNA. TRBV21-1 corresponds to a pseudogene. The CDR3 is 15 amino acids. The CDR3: CASSKWRRASYGYTF. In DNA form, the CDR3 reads TGTGCCAGCAGCAAATGGCGCAGGGCCAGCTATGGCTACACCTTC.

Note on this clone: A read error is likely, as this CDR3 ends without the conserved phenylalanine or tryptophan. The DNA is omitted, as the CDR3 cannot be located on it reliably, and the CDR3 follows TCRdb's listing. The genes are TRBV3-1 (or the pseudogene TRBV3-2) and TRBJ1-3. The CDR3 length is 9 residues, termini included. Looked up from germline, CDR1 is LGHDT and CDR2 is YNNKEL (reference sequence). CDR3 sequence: CASRHGTRG.

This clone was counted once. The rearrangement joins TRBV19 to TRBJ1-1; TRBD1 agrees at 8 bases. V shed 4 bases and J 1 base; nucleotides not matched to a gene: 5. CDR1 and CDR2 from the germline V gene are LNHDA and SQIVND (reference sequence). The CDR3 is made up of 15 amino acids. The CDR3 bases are TGTGCCAGTAGTACGAACAGGGGGGAGAACACTGAAGCTTTCTTT. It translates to CASSTNRGENTEAFF.

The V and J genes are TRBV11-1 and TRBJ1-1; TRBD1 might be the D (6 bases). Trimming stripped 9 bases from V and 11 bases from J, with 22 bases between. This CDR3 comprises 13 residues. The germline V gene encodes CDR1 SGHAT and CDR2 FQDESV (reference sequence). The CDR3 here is CASAGGLISSAFF. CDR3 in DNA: TGTGCCAGTGCCGGGGGGCTGATTTCCTCGGCTTTCTTT.

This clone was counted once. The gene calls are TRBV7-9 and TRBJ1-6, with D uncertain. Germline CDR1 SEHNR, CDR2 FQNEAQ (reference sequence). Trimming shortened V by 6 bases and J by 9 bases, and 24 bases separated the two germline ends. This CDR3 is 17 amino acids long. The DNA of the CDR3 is TGTGCCAGCAGTTTAAACGTGGCAGCGGCCGGCATTTCACCCCTCCACTTT. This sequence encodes CASSLNVAAAGISPLHF.

CDR3 nucleotide sequence: TGTGCCAGCAGCTGGCAGGAAAACACTGAAGCTTTCTTT. The encoded protein is CASSWQENTEAFF. V gene TRBV7-3 combines with J gene TRBJ1-1; no firm D call. The CDR3 is 13 residues long. CDR1 SGHTA and CDR2 FQGTGA come from the germline V gene. V was shortened by 4 bases and J by 2 bases, with 8 bases between the two germline ends.

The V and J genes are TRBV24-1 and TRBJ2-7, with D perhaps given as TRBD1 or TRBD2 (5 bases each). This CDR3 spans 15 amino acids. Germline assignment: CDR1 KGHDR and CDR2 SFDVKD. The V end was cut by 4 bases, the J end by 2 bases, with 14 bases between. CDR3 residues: CATSDASGAPYEQYF. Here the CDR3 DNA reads TGTGCCACCAGTGACGCTTCCGGGGCCCCCTACGAGCAGTACTTC.

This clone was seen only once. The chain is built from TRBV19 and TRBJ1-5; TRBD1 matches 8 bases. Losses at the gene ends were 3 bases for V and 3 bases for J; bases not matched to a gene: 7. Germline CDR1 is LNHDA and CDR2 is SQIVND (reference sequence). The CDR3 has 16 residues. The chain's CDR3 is CASSIIETGVNQPQHF. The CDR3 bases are TGTGCCAGTAGTATTATAGAGACAGGGGTCAATCAGCCCCAGCATTTT.

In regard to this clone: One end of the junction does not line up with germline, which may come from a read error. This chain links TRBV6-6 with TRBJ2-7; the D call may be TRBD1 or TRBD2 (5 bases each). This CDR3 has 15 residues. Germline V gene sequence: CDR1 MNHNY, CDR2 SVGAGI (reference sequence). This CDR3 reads CASTYSGRESYEQYF. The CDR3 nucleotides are TGTGCCAGCACTTACTCGGGCAGGGAGTCCTACGAGCAGTACTTC.

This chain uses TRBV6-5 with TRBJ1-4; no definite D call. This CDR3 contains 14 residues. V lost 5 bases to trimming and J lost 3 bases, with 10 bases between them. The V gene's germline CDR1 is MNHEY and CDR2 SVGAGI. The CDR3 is CASSRLQPNEKLFF. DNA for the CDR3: TGTGCCAGCAGTCGGCTCCAGCCTAATGAAAAACTGTTTTTT.

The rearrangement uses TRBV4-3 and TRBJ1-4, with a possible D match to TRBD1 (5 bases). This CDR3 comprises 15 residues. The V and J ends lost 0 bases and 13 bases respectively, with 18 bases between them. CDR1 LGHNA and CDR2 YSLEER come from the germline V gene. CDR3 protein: CASSQDPDRRGILFF. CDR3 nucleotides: TGCGCCAGCAGCCAAGATCCCGACAGACGGGGGATACTGTTTTTT.

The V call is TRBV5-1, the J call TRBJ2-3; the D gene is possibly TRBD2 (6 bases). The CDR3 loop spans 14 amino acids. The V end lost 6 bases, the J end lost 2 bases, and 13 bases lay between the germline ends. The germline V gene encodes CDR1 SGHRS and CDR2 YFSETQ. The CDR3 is CASTWGVPTDTQYF. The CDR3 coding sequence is TGCGCCAGCACCTGGGGGGTGCCCACAGATACGCAGTATTTT.

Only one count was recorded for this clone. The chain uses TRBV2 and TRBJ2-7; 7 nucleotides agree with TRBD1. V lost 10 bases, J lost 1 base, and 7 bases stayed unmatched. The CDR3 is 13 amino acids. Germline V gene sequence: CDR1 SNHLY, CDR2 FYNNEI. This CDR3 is CATAPGQSYEQYF. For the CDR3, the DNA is TGTGCCACCGCGCCGGGACAGTCCTACGAGCAGTACTTC.

The CDR3 reads CASSYTGPFARYGYTF. The DNA for the CDR3 is TGTGCCAGCAGTTACACTGGCCCCTTTGCGCGGTATGGCTACACCTTC. The chain employs TRBV6-2 or TRBV6-3 and TRBJ1-2, with D hard to call. The CDR3 spans 16 residues. The germline V and J ends were trimmed by 2 bases and 5 bases, with 18 bases remaining between them. Germline CDR1 and CDR2: MNHEY and SVGEGT.

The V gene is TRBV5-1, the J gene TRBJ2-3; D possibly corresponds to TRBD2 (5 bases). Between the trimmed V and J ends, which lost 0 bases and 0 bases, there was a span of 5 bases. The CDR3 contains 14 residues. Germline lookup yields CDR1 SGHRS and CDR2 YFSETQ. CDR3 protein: CASSLAGSTDTQYF. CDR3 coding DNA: TGCGCCAGCAGCTTGGCGGGGAGCACAGATACGCAGTATTTT.

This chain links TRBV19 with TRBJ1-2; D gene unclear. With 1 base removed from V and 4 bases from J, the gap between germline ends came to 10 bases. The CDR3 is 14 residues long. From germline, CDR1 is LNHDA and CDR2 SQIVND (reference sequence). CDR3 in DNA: TGTGCCAGTAGTATAGTTGGCCGACTCTATGGCTACACCTTC. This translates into CASSIVGRLYGYTF.

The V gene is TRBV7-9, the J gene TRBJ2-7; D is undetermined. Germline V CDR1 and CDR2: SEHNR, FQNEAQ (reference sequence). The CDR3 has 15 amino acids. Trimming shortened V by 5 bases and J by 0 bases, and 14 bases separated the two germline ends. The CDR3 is CASSHTRQNSYEQYF. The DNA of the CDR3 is TGTGCCAGCAGCCACACGAGGCAGAACTCCTACGAGCAGTACTTC.

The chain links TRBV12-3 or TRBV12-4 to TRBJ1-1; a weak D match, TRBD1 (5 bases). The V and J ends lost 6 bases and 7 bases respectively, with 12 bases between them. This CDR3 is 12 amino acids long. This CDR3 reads CASSGGVGEAFF. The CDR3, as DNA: TGTGCCAGCAGCGGGGGAGTCGGTGAAGCTTTCTTT.

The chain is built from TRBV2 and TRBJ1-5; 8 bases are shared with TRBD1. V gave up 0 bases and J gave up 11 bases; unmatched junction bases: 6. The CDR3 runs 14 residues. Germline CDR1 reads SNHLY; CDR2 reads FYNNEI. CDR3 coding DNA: TGTGCCAGCAGTGAAGCGCTTGGGGGACAGGCCCAGCATTTT. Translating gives CASSEALGGQAQHF.

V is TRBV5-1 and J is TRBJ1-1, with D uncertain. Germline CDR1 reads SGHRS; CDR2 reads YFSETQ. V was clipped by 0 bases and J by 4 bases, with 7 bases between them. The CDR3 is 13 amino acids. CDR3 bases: TGCGCCAGCAGCTTGGCTCTGGGCACTGAAGCTTTCTTT. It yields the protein CASSLALGTEAFF.

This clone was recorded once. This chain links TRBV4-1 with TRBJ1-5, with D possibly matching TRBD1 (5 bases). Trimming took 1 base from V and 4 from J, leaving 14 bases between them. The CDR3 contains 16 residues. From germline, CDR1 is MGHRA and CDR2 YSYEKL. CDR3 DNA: TGCGCCAGCAGCCAAGGGGGGACCCCCGGGAATCAGCCCCAGCATTTT. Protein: CASSQGGTPGNQPQHF.

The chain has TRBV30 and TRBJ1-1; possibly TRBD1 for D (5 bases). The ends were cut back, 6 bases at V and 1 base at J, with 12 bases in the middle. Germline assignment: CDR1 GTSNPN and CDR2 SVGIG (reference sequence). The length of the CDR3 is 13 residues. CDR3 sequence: CACLTVSNTEAFF. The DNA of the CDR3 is TGTGCCTGTCTGACAGTATCGAACACTGAAGCTTTCTTT.

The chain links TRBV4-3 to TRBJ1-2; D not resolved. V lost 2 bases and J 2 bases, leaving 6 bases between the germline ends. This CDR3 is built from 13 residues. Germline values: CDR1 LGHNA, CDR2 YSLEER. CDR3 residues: CASSQTTNYGYTF. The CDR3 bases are TGCGCCAGCAGCCAAACAACCAACTATGGCTACACCTTC.

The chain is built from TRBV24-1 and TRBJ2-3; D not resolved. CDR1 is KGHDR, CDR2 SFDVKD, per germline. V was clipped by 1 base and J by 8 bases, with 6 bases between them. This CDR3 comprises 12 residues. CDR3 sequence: CATSDFLGTQYF. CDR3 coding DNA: TGTGCCACCAGTGATTTTTTGGGTACGCAGTATTTT.